What follows describes a single T cell receptor beta chain. Its specificity is not known. The CDR3 goes on 3 residues after the read ends, and that part is filled in from the germline J gene. Clones were read by immunoSEQ multiplex PCR, and TCRdb kept only the in-frame ones, dropping some. The data list some 11,000 clones, none observed once; around 6.9% falls to the top ten. The entry originates in a study of T cell clonality in common variable immunodeficiency. This CDR3 region has 14 residues. Trimming cost V 5 bases and J 4 bases; bases outside gene matches: 6. The germline CDR1 and CDR2 sequences are KGHSH and LQKENI. Study-level points and caveats: Reportedly, TCR beta sequences from common variable immunodeficiency showed fewer deletions and N-nucleotide insertions.

This sequence joins TRBV18 and TRBJ2-7; TRBD1 matches at 9 bases. Sequencing was performed on peripheral blood mononuclear cells. The clonotype was recovered from a human donor with common variable immunodeficiency. The CDR3 bases that were read are TGTGCCAGCTCAACGTGGGACAGGGTTTACGAG. Protein: CASSTWDRVYE. The entire CDR3 protein reads CASSTWDRVYEQYF.